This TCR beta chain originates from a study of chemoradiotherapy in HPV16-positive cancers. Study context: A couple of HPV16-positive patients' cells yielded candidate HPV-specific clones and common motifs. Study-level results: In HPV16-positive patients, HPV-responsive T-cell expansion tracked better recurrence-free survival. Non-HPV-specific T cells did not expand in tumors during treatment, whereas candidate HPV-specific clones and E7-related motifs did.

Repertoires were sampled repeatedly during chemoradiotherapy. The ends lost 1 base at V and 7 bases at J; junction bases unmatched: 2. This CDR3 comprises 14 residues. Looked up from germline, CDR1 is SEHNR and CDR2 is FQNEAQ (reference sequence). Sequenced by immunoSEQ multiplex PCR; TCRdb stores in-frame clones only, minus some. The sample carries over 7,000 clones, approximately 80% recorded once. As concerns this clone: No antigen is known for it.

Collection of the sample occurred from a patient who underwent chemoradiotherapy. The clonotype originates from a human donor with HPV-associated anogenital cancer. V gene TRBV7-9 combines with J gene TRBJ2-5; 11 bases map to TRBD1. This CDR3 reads CASSLEGTGGTQYF. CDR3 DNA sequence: TGTGCCAGCAGCTTAGAAGGGACAGGGGGGACCCAGTACTTC. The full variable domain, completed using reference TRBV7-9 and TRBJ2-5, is DTGVSQNPRHKITKRGQNVTFRCDPISEHNRLYWYRQTLGQGPEFLTYFQNEAQLEKSRLLSDRFSAERPKGSFSTLEIQRTEQGDSAMYLCASSLEGTGGTQYFGPGTRLLVL.